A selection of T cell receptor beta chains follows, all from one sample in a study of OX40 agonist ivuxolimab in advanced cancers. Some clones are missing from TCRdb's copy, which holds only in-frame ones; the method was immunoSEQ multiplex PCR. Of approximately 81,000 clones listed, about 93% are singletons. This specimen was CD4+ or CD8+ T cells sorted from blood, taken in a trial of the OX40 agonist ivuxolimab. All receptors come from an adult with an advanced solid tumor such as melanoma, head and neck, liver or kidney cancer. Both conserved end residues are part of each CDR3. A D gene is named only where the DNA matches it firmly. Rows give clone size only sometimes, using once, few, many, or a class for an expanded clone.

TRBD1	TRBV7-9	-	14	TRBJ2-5	CASSLRTGRETQYF	TGTGCCAGCAGCTTGAGGACAGGGAGGGAGACCCAGTACTTC
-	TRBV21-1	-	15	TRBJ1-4	CASSPGAEVVEKLFF	TGTGCCAGCAGCCCCGGGGCGGAGGTGGTTGAAAAACTGTTTTTT
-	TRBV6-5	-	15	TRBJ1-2	CASSYSVRGGDGYTF	TGTGCCAGCAGTTACTCGGTCAGGGGAGGGGATGGCTACACCTTC
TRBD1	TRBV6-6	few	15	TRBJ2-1	CASSYEDRAYNEQFF	TGTGCCAGCAGTTACGAGGACAGGGCCTACAATGAGCAGTTCTTC
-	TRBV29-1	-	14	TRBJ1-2	CSVGSRTSNYGYTF	TGCAGCGTTGGTTCCAGGACTTCTAACTATGGCTACACCTTC
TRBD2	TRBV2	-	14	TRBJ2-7	CASRASGGVDEQYF	TGTGCCAGCAGGGCTAGCGGGGGTGTCGACGAGCAGTACTTC
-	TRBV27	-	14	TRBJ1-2	CASRVRGAGYGYTF	TGTGCCAGCAGGGTGAGGGGGGCGGGCTATGGCTACACCTTC
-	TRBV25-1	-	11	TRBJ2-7	CASSVTYEQYF	TGTGCCAGCAGCGTGACCTACGAGCAGTACTTC
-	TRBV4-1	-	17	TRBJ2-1	CASSQVNSGASYNEQFF	TGCGCCAGCAGCCAAGTTAACAGCGGTGCTTCCTACAATGAGCAGTTCTTC
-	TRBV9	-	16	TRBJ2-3	CASSPGLSDDTDTQYF	TGTGCCAGCAGCCCCGGTCTTAGCGACGACACAGATACGCAGTATTTT
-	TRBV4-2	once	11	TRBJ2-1	CASSQGNEQFF	TGTGCCAGCAGTCAGGGAAATGAGCAGTTCTTC
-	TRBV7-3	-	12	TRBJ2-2	CASSGGTGELFF	TGTGCCAGCAGCGGAGGTACCGGGGAGCTGTTTTTT
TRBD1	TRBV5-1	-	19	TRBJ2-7	CASSWGTGGNSGVSYEQYF	TGCGCCAGCAGCTGGGGGACAGGGGGTAATAGCGGGGTATCCTACGAGCAGTACTTC
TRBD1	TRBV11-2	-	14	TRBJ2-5	CASSITGGLETQYF	TGTGCCAGCAGCATTACAGGGGGCCTAGAGACCCAGTACTTC
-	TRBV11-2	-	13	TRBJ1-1	CASQLRGNTEAFF	TGTGCCAGCCAACTTAGGGGCAACACTGAAGCTTTCTTT